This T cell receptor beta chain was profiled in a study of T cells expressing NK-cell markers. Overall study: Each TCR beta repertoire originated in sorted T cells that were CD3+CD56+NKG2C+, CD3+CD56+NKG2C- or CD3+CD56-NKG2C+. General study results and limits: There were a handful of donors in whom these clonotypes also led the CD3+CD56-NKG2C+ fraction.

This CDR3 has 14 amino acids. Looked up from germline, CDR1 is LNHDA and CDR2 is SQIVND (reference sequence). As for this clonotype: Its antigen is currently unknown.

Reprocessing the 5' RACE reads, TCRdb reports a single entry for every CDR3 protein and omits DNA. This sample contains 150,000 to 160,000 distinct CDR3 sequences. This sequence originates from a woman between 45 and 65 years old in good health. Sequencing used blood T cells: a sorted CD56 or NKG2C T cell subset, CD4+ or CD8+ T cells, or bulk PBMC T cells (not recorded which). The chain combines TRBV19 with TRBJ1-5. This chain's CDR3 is CASLEGFSNQPQHF.